Included here is one T cell receptor (beta chain) sequence, with context. The data originate from a study of T cell changes during pregnancy in multiple sclerosis. Here immunoSEQ multiplex PCR was the method, and the copy in TCRdb shows in-frame clones only, minus some. The sample lists tens of thousands of clones, roughly 92% occurring once. Germline V gene data show CDR1 as SQVTM and CDR2 as ANQGSEA. The J segment lost 3 bases and the V segment lost 1 base, leaving 6 bases of the junction unmatched. The CDR3 has 15 residues. The sequence was obtained from a female donor in good health, enrolled as a control in a pregnancy study. The sequencing used peripheral blood, collected in the third trimester of pregnancy. This chain joins TRBV29-1 and TRBJ1-1; 9 bases match TRBD1. The CDR3 DNA reads as TGCAGCGTTGAAGTCGGGACAGGGTATCACACTGAAGCTTTCTTT. Translation: CSVEVGTGYHTEAFF.